This T cell receptor beta chain derives from a study of OX40 agonist ivuxolimab in advanced cancers. Study-wide context: It was ivuxolimab, an agonistic anti-OX40 (CD134) antibody, that patients were treated with. Every patient in dose escalation had hepatocellular carcinoma, melanoma, renal cell or head and neck cancer.

The table came from immunoSEQ multiplex PCR; TCRdb's copy has only in-frame clones and leaves some out. The sample consists of roughly 100,000 clones, 95% to 96% of them appearing once. The CDR3 has 16 amino acids. Whole-study results and caveats: Circulating CD4+ and CD8+ T cells showed clonal expansion by week 6 at 0.1 to 3.0 mg/kg. The study found among the lowest clonal expansion in partial responders at 0.1-3.0 mg/kg.

With regard to this clone: Its antigen remains unknown.

This chain uses TRBV21-1 with TRBJ1-6. TRBV21-1 is a documented pseudogene. This TCR was recovered from an adult with an advanced solid tumor such as melanoma, head and neck, liver or kidney cancer. Material: CD4+ or CD8+ T cells sorted from blood, obtained in a trial of the OX40 agonist ivuxolimab. CDR3 residues: CASTPPGGILNSPLHF. Written as DNA, the CDR3 is TGTGCCAGCACCCCCCCGGGGGGCATATTGAATTCACCCCTCCACTTT.